Below are 28 T cell receptor beta chains sequenced from a single sample in a study of OX40 agonist ivuxolimab in advanced cancers. The library was obtained by the immunoSEQ multiplex PCR assay. This immuneACCESS table, as held by TCRdb, lists in-frame sequences with V and J called but not all clones. Of the missing ones, under half trace to an unresolved V gene in checked studies; the others have no known cause. The sample includes roughly 63,000 clones, with 89% observed a single time. Together, the top ten hold around 12% of the sample. Sequencing was performed on CD4+ or CD8+ T cells sorted from blood, taken in a trial of the OX40 agonist ivuxolimab. The receptor source for this set is an adult with an advanced solid tumor such as melanoma, head and neck, liver or kidney cancer.

This chain uses TRBV6-1 with TRBJ2-1; 10 bases map to TRBD1. J was trimmed by 9 bases and V by 1 base; bases with no gene match: 9. This CDR3 region has 16 residues. Germline-derived CDR1 and CDR2 are MNHNS and SASEGT. The CDR3 DNA reads as TGTGCCAGCAGTGAAGTAGGACAGGGGGGGACCCCTGAGCAGTTCTTC. The encoded protein is CASSEVGQGGTPEQFF.

This rearrangement joins TRBV5-1 to TRBJ2-1, with 7 bases identical to TRBD2. Germline-derived CDR1 and CDR2 are SGHRS and YFSETQ. CDR3 length: 21 amino acids. Germline trimming cut 0 bases from V and 3 bases from J; bases unmatched to any gene: 21. Here the CDR3 DNA reads TGCGCCAGCAGCTTGGGGCTGGGGACTGCAATCCCAGCGGGGAACTACAATGAGCAGTTCTTC. This sequence encodes CASSLGLGTAIPAGNYNEQFF.

The chain joins TRBV9 to TRBJ2-7; D is possibly TRBD1 or TRBD2 (5 bases each). Germline values: CDR1 SGDLS, CDR2 YYNGEE. V lost 2 bases and J 1 base, leaving 13 bases between the germline ends. This CDR3 region has 15 residues. The DNA of the CDR3 is TGTGCCAGCAGCGTCGGGGCAGGCGAATCCTACGAGCAGTACTTC. Its translation is CASSVGAGESYEQYF.

J is TRBJ2-1 and V is TRBV27; D ambiguous. Germline assignment: CDR1 MNHEY and CDR2 SMNVEV (reference sequence). The CDR3 spans 12 residues. Between the trimmed V and J ends, which lost 5 bases and 15 bases, there was a span of 17 bases. CDR3 sequence (DNA): TGTGCCAGCAGTGGCCCCCTCAGCGAGATGTTCTTC. This codes for CASSGPLSEMFF.

The chain has TRBV7-2 and TRBJ2-3; D uncertain. Looked up from germline, CDR1 is SGHTA and CDR2 is FQGNSA. The V end lost 3 bases, the J end lost 2 bases, and 9 bases lay between the germline ends. This CDR3 is 14 amino acids long. In DNA form, the CDR3 reads TGTGCCAGCAGCTTGACACCCGTCACAGATACGCAGTATTTT. Translated: CASSLTPVTDTQYF.

The genes are TRBV5-8 and TRBJ1-6, with TRBD1 identical over 11 bases. Unmatched junction bases numbered 13, after V lost 4 bases and J lost 10 bases. The CDR3 totals 17 residues. CDR1 and CDR2 (germline): SGHTS, YDEGEE. The CDR3 nucleotides are TGTGCCAGCAGCCCATATATTGGACAGGGGGCTGGATCACCCCTCCACTTT. Translated, it gives CASSPYIGQGAGSPLHF.

The chain's CDR3 is CASSFKRSTDTQYF. DNA of the CDR3: TGTGCCAGCAGCTTCAAGCGGAGCACAGATACGCAGTATTTT. V is TRBV7-3 and J is TRBJ2-3; a possible D gene is TRBD2 (5 bases). V lost 3 bases, J lost 0 bases, and 7 bases lay in between. Germline values: CDR1 SGHTA, CDR2 FQGTGA. The CDR3 totals 14 residues.

This clone was counted once. Other DNA sequences in this sample translate to the same CDR3. The J gene is TRBJ2-7, the V gene TRBV7-8, with a weak D call TRBD2 (6 bases). The germline V and J ends were trimmed by 2 bases and 3 bases, with 11 bases remaining between them. Germline V gene data show CDR1 as SGHVS and CDR2 as FQNEAQ. CDR3 length: 14 amino acids. Here the CDR3 DNA reads TGTGCCAGCAGCTTACGGCGGGGCAACTACGAGCAGTACTTC. This gives the protein CASSLRRGNYEQYF.

The chain employs TRBV7-3 and TRBJ2-2; tentative D call: TRBD1 (6 bases). V was shortened by 6 bases and J by 0 bases, with 11 bases between the two germline ends. Germline CDR1 reads SGHTA; CDR2 reads FQGTGA. The CDR3 contains 15 residues. The CDR3 region is CASSLGAPNTGELFF. DNA for the CDR3: TGTGCCAGCAGTCTGGGGGCACCGAACACCGGGGAGCTGTTTTTT.

The CDR3 reads CASHDGLASTDTQYF. CDR3 DNA sequence: TGTGCCAGCCACGATGGGCTAGCGAGCACAGATACGCAGTATTTT. V is TRBV27 and J is TRBJ2-3; TRBD2 is a possible D gene (6 bases). Per germline, CDR1 MNHEY and CDR2 SMNVEV (reference sequence). Trimming took 8 bases from V and 0 from J, leaving 15 bases between them. This CDR3 has 15 amino acids.

The rearrangement links TRBV29-1 to TRBJ2-2; D gene ambiguous. CDR1 SQVTM and CDR2 ANQGSEA come from the germline V gene. This CDR3 spans 12 amino acids. Trimming stripped 1 base from V and 7 bases from J, with 7 bases between. This CDR3 reads CSVEGYHGELFF. The DNA for the CDR3 is TGCAGCGTTGAAGGGTATCACGGGGAGCTGTTTTTT.

This chain links TRBV29-1 with TRBJ1-1, with 7 bases lining up with TRBD1. The CDR3 contains 12 residues. Looked up from germline, CDR1 is SQVTM and CDR2 is ANQGSEA. With 6 bases clipped from V and 7 bases from J, the junction kept 8 bases outside the gene matches. This CDR3 is CSVRQGRGEAFF. For the CDR3, the DNA is TGCAGCGTCCGACAGGGACGTGGTGAAGCTTTCTTT. Complete variable domain (other parts from reference TRBV29-1 and TRBJ1-1): SAVISQKPSRDICQRGTSLTIQCQVDSQVTMMFWYRQQPGQSLTLIATANQGSEATYESGFVIDKFPISRPNLTFSTLTVSNMSPEDSSIYLCSVRQGRGEAFFGQGTRLTVV.

The chain uses TRBV15 and TRBJ2-3; no firm D call. The CDR3 is 16 amino acids. V lost 0 bases, J lost 0 bases, and 10 bases lay in between. Germline values: CDR1 LNHNV, CDR2 YYDKDF (reference sequence). The CDR3 spells CATSRDTKLSTDTQYF. CDR3 sequence (DNA): TGTGCCACCAGCAGAGATACGAAGTTAAGCACAGATACGCAGTATTTT.

The chain combines TRBV30 with TRBJ1-6, with D tentatively TRBD1 (5 bases). This CDR3 is 18 amino acids long. Germline values: CDR1 GTSNPN, CDR2 SVGIG (reference sequence). V dropped 0 bases and J dropped 9 bases, with 24 bases sitting between them. The CDR3 nucleotides read TGTGCCTGGAGTGTACTTTCGCCGATCGCAGGGATAGGTTCACCCCTCCACTTT. It is translated as CAWSVLSPIAGIGSPLHF.

V usage is TRBV7-2 and J usage is TRBJ2-1, with 7 bases matching TRBD1. V gave up 2 bases and J gave up 8 bases; unmatched junction bases: 6. Germline-derived CDR1 and CDR2 are SGHTA and FQGNSA. This CDR3 is built from 14 residues. This CDR3 reads CASSLNRQGHEQFF. CDR3 sequence (DNA): TGTGCCAGCAGCTTAAACAGACAGGGCCATGAGCAGTTCTTC.

This chain links TRBV5-1 with TRBJ1-2; TRBD1 matches 9 bases. Trimming took 4 bases from V and 8 from J; bases not matched to a gene: 6. This CDR3 is 13 amino acids long. Germline V gives CDR1 SGHRS, CDR2 YFSETQ. The CDR3 nucleotides read TGCGCCAGCAGCCTGGACAGGGGCACCGGCTACACCTTC. Its translation: CASSLDRGTGYTF.

This clone was detected once. The rearrangement links TRBV4-1 to TRBJ2-7; D is possibly TRBD1 or TRBD2 (6 bases each). Germline loops: CDR1 MGHRA, CDR2 YSYEKL. This CDR3 region has 15 residues. V gave up 1 base and J gave up 6 bases, with 16 bases separating them. This chain's CDR3 is CASSQGGDTLGEQYF. DNA for the CDR3: TGCGCCAGCAGCCAAGGGGGGGACACCCTCGGCGAGCAGTACTTC.

This chain links TRBV28 with TRBJ2-7; tentative D call: TRBD1 (6 bases). Trimming cost V 2 bases and J 5 bases, with 13 bases left between them. Germline values: CDR1 MDHEN, CDR2 SYDVKM. The CDR3 consists of 14 residues. CDR3 coding DNA: TGTGCCAGCAGTTTAAACACAGGGCAGGACGAGCAGTACTTC. This codes for CASSLNTGQDEQYF.

V usage is TRBV7-9 and J usage is TRBJ2-2, with TRBD1 identical over 9 bases. CDR1 is SEHNR, CDR2 FQNEAQ, per germline (reference sequence). Losses at the gene ends were 8 bases for V and 6 bases for J; bases not matched to a gene: 7. The length of the CDR3 is 14 residues. This CDR3 reads CASSGTGSPGELFF. The CDR3 DNA reads as TGTGCCAGCTCCGGGACAGGGAGTCCCGGGGAGCTGTTTTTT.

The rearrangement links TRBV30 to TRBJ2-7, with TRBD1 matching 9 bases. Germline loops: CDR1 GTSNPN, CDR2 SVGIG (reference sequence). This CDR3 is built from 15 residues. Trimming removed 5 bases from V and 3 bases from J; junction bases left unmatched: 11. Written as DNA, the CDR3 is TGTGCCTGGGGCTTCGGGACAGGGTTTTTCTACGAGCAGTACTTC. This translates into CAWGFGTGFFYEQYF.

The rearrangement links TRBV4-1 to TRBJ1-5, with D unresolved. This CDR3 region has 13 residues. Germline V gene data show CDR1 as MGHRA and CDR2 as YSYEKL. Trimming left V 4 bases short and J 8 bases short, with 12 bases between. The DNA of the CDR3 is TGCGCCAGCAGCCCCCCACCTGGGGAGCCCCAGCATTTT. Its protein is CASSPPPGEPQHF.

This clone has more than one count but fewer than ten. The V gene is TRBV5-4, the J gene TRBJ1-1; 9 bases are a match to TRBD1. V was clipped by 3 bases and J by 6 bases; unmatched bases: 9. The CDR3 is made up of 15 amino acids. Germline V CDR1 and CDR2: SGHNT, YYREEE (reference sequence). The CDR3 protein is CASSSPGQGLAEAFF. The CDR3 region has the DNA TGTGCCAGCAGCTCCCCGGGACAGGGCCTGGCTGAAGCTTTCTTT.

This clone has just one count. The chain links TRBV27 to TRBJ2-7; no reliable D call. This CDR3 comprises 15 residues. Looked up from germline, CDR1 is MNHEY and CDR2 is SMNVEV (reference sequence). V dropped 3 bases and J dropped 3 bases, with 15 bases sitting between them. The chain's CDR3 is CASSFLPPKDYEQYF. In DNA form, the CDR3 reads TGTGCCAGCAGTTTTCTCCCACCGAAGGACTACGAGCAGTACTTC.

The CDR3 here is CASSLSAGQNQPQHF. The DNA of the CDR3 is TGTGCCAGCAGTTTATCGGCAGGGCAAAATCAGCCCCAGCATTTT. The chain couples TRBV27 to TRBJ1-5; D possibly corresponds to TRBD1 (5 bases). The CDR3 has 15 amino acids. Germline values: CDR1 MNHEY, CDR2 SMNVEV (reference sequence). Trimming cost V 0 bases and J 4 bases, with 10 bases left between them.

This chain connects TRBV6-1 to TRBJ2-7, with a tentative D call TRBD1 (7 bases). V lost 7 bases and J 3 bases, leaving 16 bases between the germline ends. The germline V gene has CDR1 MNHNS and CDR2 SASEGT. The CDR3 runs 14 residues. The CDR3 here is CASNPAGQSYEQYF. The CDR3 nucleotides read TGTGCCAGCAACCCGGCGGGACAGAGCTACGAGCAGTACTTC.

V is TRBV2 and J is TRBJ1-1, with a possible D match to TRBD1 (5 bases). CDR1 and CDR2 from the germline V gene are SNHLY and FYNNEI. The CDR3 spans 11 residues. The V end lost 4 bases, the J end lost 8 bases, and 8 bases lay between the germline ends. This CDR3 is CASSGGGEAFF. The CDR3, as DNA: TGTGCCAGCAGTGGGGGCGGGGAAGCTTTCTTT. Combining the CDR3 with reference TRBV2 and TRBJ1-1 gives the whole variable domain EPEVTQTPSHQVTQMGQEVILRCVPISNHLYFYWYRQILGQKVEFLVSFYNNEISEKSEIFDDQFSVERPDGSNFTLKIRSTKLEDSAMYFCASSGGGEAFFGQGTRLTVV.

The gene calls are TRBV13 and TRBJ2-3; weak D call: TRBD2 (6 bases). The CDR3 is 16 amino acids. Trimming removed 0 bases from V and 0 bases from J, with 10 bases in between. CDR1 is PRHDT and CDR2 is FYEKMQ in the germline V gene (reference sequence). The CDR3 protein is CASSLGSGTSTDTQYF. Written as DNA, the CDR3 is TGTGCCAGCAGCTTAGGTAGCGGAACTAGCACAGATACGCAGTATTTT.

The chain's CDR3 is CASSVGPGGTDTQYF. The CDR3 coding sequence is TGTGCCAGCAGTGTGGGGCCGGGGGGCACAGATACGCAGTATTTT. The V gene is TRBV6-1, the J gene TRBJ2-3, with TRBD2 as a possible D gene (6 bases). The germline V gene encodes CDR1 MNHNS and CDR2 SASEGT. The CDR3 extends over 15 amino acids. Trimming stripped 4 bases from V and 1 base from J, with 12 bases between.